Listed here are 15 T cell receptor beta chains from one sample, sequenced in a study of blood T cell repertoires in COVID-19 (dated by TCRdb to about 2020). Receptors were amplified or captured by the immunoSEQ multiplex PCR assay. In its TCRdb copy, this immuneACCESS table keeps in-frame sequences only and misses some clones. Where compared with another copy, unresolved V genes explain less than half of these, and the others have no known cause. Recorded for this sample are hundreds of thousands of clones; 87% of them occurred a single time. Of the sample, more than 10% falls within the top ten clones. Sequenced material: peripheral blood. Receptors originate from a woman younger than 35 who had recovered from COVID-19.

This chain uses TRBV5-1 with TRBJ2-1; 7 nucleotides agree with TRBD1. The junction had 8 bases not matched to a gene; V was cut back by 0 bases and J by 2 bases. CDR1 and CDR2 (germline): SGHRS, YFSETQ. The CDR3 spans 17 residues. The CDR3 coding sequence is TGCGCCAGCAGCTTGGGTGTGGGCCAGGGGGCCTACAATGAGCAGTTCTTC. It is translated as CASSLGVGQGAYNEQFF.

The chain has TRBV12-1 and TRBJ2-1; TRBD1, the D gene given by the table, was not confirmed from the DNA. TRBV12-1 corresponds to a pseudogene. The CDR3 is 17 amino acids. CDR3 sequence (DNA): TGTGCCAGCAGCTTTAAGTGTTCGGGACAGGGCTACAATGAGCAGTTCTTC. It codes for CASSFKCSGQGYNEQFF.

V is TRBV5-5 and J is TRBJ1-6; D perhaps matches TRBD1 (6 bases). This CDR3 is 14 amino acids long. CDR1 is SGHKS, CDR2 YYEKEE, per germline (reference sequence). V gave up 0 bases and J gave up 8 bases, with 9 bases separating them. The CDR3: CASSLDRVDSPLHF. Here the CDR3 DNA reads TGTGCCAGCAGCTTGGACAGGGTCGATTCACCCCTCCACTTT.

The CDR3 spells CASSQDVGGLGEQYF. The CDR3 nucleotides read TGTGCCAGCAGCCAAGATGTGGGGGGGTTGGGCGAGCAGTACTTC. The gene calls are TRBV3-1 (or the pseudogene TRBV3-2) and TRBJ2-7; 7 bases match TRBD2. J gave up 6 bases and V 0 bases, and 8 bases lay outside the gene matches. CDR1 and CDR2 from the germline V gene are LGHDT and YNNKEL (reference sequence). This CDR3 has 15 amino acids.

The chain has TRBV5-6 and TRBJ2-1; D gene unclear. V was trimmed by 6 bases and J by 2 bases, leaving 9 bases between them. The CDR3 is 13 residues long. Looked up from germline, CDR1 is SGHDT and CDR2 is YYEEEE. The CDR3, as DNA: TGTGCCAGCAACCCGGGTCCCTACAATGAGCAGTTCTTC. This translates into CASNPGPYNEQFF.

The CDR3 region is CARQGHYGYTF. The CDR3 DNA reads TGTGCCAGACAGGGTCACTATGGCTACACCTTC. The chain joins TRBV2 to TRBJ1-2; possible D gene TRBD1, 6 bases. V was pared by 9 bases and J by 3 bases, with 8 bases between. The CDR3 extends over 11 amino acids. Per the germline V gene, CDR1 is SNHLY and CDR2 is FYNNEI. The full variable domain, completed using reference TRBV2 and TRBJ1-2, is EPEVTQTPSHQVTQMGQEVILRCVPISNHLYFYWYRQILGQKVEFLVSFYNNEISEKSEIFDDQFSVERPDGSNFTLKIRSTKLEDSAMYFCARQGHYGYTFGSGTRLTVV.

The CDR3 DNA sequence: TGTGCCAGCAGCTGGACTAGCGGGGACTACAATGAGCAGTTCTTC. Amino acid sequence: CASSWTSGDYNEQFF. The gene calls are TRBV5-6 and TRBJ2-1; 12 positions match TRBD2. Unmatched junction bases numbered 1, after V lost 3 bases and J lost 3 bases. This CDR3 has 15 amino acids. Germline loops: CDR1 SGHDT, CDR2 YYEEEE. The whole variable domain, remainder taken from reference TRBV5-6 and TRBJ2-1, is DAGVTQSPTHLIKTRGQQVTLRCSPKSGHDTVSWYQQALGQGPQFIFQYYEEEERQRGNFPDRFSGHQFPNYSSELNVNALLLGDSALYLCASSWTSGDYNEQFFGPGTRLTVL.

The chain employs TRBV3-1 (or the pseudogene TRBV3-2) and TRBJ1-4; tentative D call: TRBD1 (5 bases). Trimming took off 4 bases at V and 4 bases at J, with 16 bases between the two ends. Per germline, CDR1 LGHDT and CDR2 YNNKEL (reference sequence). The CDR3 is 16 residues long. CDR3 amino acids: CASSPPSRACNEKLFF. CDR3 sequence (DNA): TGTGCCAGCAGCCCCCCGAGCAGGGCGTGTAATGAAAAACTGTTTTTT.

The V and J genes are TRBV5-1 and TRBJ2-5, with a tentative D call TRBD2 (5 bases). Trimming removed 1 base at V and 5 bases at J, with 12 bases between. The CDR3 runs 14 residues. CDR1 SGHRS and CDR2 YFSETQ come from the germline V gene. CDR3 in amino acids: CASSLNLGGETQYF. The DNA of the CDR3 is TGCGCCAGCAGCTTGAACCTCGGCGGGGAGACCCAGTACTTC.

The chain uses TRBV12-3 or TRBV12-4 and TRBJ1-1; D may be TRBD1 (5 bases). This CDR3 spans 13 amino acids. V was clipped by 3 bases and J by 8 bases, with 13 bases between them. CDR3 amino acids: CASSLWGESEAFF. CDR3 in DNA: TGTGCCAGCAGTTTGTGGGGGGAGTCGGAAGCTTTCTTT.

The chain carries TRBV29-1 and TRBJ2-1; 7 bases map to TRBD2. Trimming cost V 5 bases and J 6 bases; bases outside gene matches: 10. Looked up from germline, CDR1 is SQVTM and CDR2 is ANQGSEA. The CDR3 totals 14 residues. The CDR3 DNA is TGCAGCGTTCTGGGGGGGACCCTACTCAATGAGCAGTTCTTC. It yields the protein CSVLGGTLLNEQFF.

The sample holds a few counts of this clone. The chain joins TRBV6-5 to TRBJ2-7; TRBD2 agrees at 10 bases. V was clipped by 6 bases and J by 4 bases; unmatched bases: 6. Germline lookup yields CDR1 MNHEY and CDR2 SVGAGI. CDR3 length: 14 residues. DNA for the CDR3: TGTGCCAGCAGAACTAGCGGGATTAAGTACGAGCAGTACTTC. Its protein is CASRTSGIKYEQYF.

The chain couples TRBV7-3 to TRBJ1-1; D is unresolved. This CDR3 has 14 residues. The V and J ends lost 4 bases and 5 bases respectively, with 14 bases between them. The germline CDR1 and CDR2 sequences are SGHTA and FQGTGA. Here the CDR3 reads CASSSEGWGTEAFF. The CDR3 DNA follows: TGTGCCAGCAGCTCGGAGGGATGGGGAACTGAAGCTTTCTTT.

The chain joins TRBV13 to TRBJ2-7; D might be TRBD1 (6 bases). V lost 2 bases, J lost 3 bases, and 11 bases lay in between. CDR1 is PRHDT and CDR2 is FYEKMQ in the germline V gene (reference sequence). The CDR3 sequence is 14 residues long. CDR3 loop: CASSLRSRGYEQYF. The CDR3 coding sequence is TGTGCCAGCAGCTTAAGGTCCAGGGGCTACGAGCAGTACTTC. Filled out from reference TRBV13 and TRBJ2-7, the complete variable domain reads AAGVIQSPRHLIKEKRETATLKCYPIPRHDTVYWYQQGPGQDPQFLISFYEKMQSDKGSIPDRFSAQQFSDYHSELNMSSLELGDSALYFCASSLRSRGYEQYFGPGTRLTVT.

This sequence joins TRBV3-1 (or the pseudogene TRBV3-2) and TRBJ2-7; TRBD1 matches 7 bases. Germline loops: CDR1 LGHDT, CDR2 YNNKEL (reference sequence). The CDR3 covers 14 residues. Unmatched junction bases numbered 6, after V lost 2 bases and J lost 5 bases. This CDR3 is CASSQRQGMDEQYF. The CDR3 DNA is TGTGCCAGCAGCCAACGACAGGGAATGGACGAGCAGTACTTC.